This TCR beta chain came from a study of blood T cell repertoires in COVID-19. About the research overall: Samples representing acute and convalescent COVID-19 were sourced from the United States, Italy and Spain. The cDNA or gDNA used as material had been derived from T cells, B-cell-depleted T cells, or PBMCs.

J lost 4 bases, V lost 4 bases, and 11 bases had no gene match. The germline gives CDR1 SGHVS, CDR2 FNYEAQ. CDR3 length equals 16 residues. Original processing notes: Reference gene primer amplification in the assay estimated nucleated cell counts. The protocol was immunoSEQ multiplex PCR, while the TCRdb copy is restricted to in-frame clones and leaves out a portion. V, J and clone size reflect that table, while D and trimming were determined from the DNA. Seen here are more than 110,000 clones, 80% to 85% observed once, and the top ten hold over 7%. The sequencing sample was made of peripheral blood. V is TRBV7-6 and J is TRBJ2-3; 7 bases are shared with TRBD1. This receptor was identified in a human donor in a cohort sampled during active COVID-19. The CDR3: CASSSIRDRAADTQYF. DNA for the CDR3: TGTGCCAGCAGCTCTATCCGGGACAGAGCGGCAGATACGCAGTATTTT.